This T cell receptor beta chain was captured by sequencing in a study of blood T cell repertoires in COVID-19. Original analysis: Estimation of nucleated cell counts relied on the amplification of reference gene primers. TCRdb's copy holds only in-frame clones and misses some; the assay was immunoSEQ multiplex PCR. That table supplies the V and J calls and clone size; D and trimming were determined from the DNA. The table includes around 58,000 clones, roughly 88% detected once. The V gene lost 2 bases and the J gene lost 1 base, with 11 bases spanning the gap. Germline-derived CDR1 and CDR2 are KGHDR and SFDVKD. The CDR3 length is 15 residues. In Seattle, patients joined the study during active infection and were tracked longitudinally. Regarding this clone: The same CDR3 is also encoded by other DNA sequences in this sample.

The TCR comes from a woman aged 55-75 years with COVID-19, enrolled during active disease. Material for sequencing was peripheral blood. This rearrangement joins TRBV24-1 to TRBJ2-7; TRBD2 might be the D (6 bases). CDR3 loop: CATSDSGTGSYEQYF. The CDR3 DNA follows: TGTGCCACCAGTGATTCCGGGACTGGATCCTACGAGCAGTACTTC.